This T cell receptor beta chain was documented in a study of identical twins. Overall study findings and caveats: Fewer insertions marked abundant cord blood beta clonotypes; young adult naive trended weakly, memory not at all.

TCRdb re-called the 5' RACE reads with MiXCR, one entry per CDR3 protein. The table has roughly 720,000 distinct CDR3 sequences, over 15% seen once; the top ten hold roughly 13%. J gave up 0 bases and V 5 bases, and 18 bases lay outside the gene matches. Germline-derived CDR1 and CDR2 are SGHAT and FQDESV (reference sequence). CDR3 size: 20 residues. To note about this clonotype: Its specificity is not known.

These records were also assigned to another study, of T cells expressing NK-cell markers. That report notes: Restricting sorting to alpha-beta TCR T cells was achieved in several experiments by an anti-gamma-delta TCR antibody.

The specimen was PBMCs. The TCR sequence derives from a woman in her late teens or twenties in good health. The genes are TRBV11-1 and TRBJ2-7; TRBD2 matches at 11 bases. The CDR3 loop reads CASSTTLTGTSGSSSYEQYF. The CDR3 DNA is TGTGCCAGCAGCACAACATTGACCGGGACTAGCGGTTCTAGCTCCTACGAGCAGTACTTC.